This T cell receptor beta chain comes out of a study of T cell responses to AZD1222 COVID-19 vaccine (dated by TCRdb to the early 2020s). Background for the entire study: Because spike-specific TCR depth and breadth did not differ between the two schedules, AZD1222 recipients who got a second dose at roughly 4 weeks were pooled with those who got a second dose at roughly 12 weeks. A total of 233 trial participants underwent TCR sequencing, of whom more than 200 had received two doses of AZD1222 and about 25 had received two doses of the MenACWY control vaccine. Trial participants were enrolled by age into 18-55, 56-69 and 70-plus year subgroups, with 148, 28 and 57 TCR-sequenced participants respectively.

About this clone itself: No cognate antigen has been identified for it. Per-base quality was not reported, and no clone a single base away is much larger than it.

What the research found in general, with its limitations: Nearly half of unique spike-specific TCRs reportedly recognized epitopes outside regions mutated in the B.1.351 and B.1.1.7 variants. Participants were mostly white British, with more females than males. The authors suggested clonal diversity may have been underestimated. The 56-69-year group was small, and its depth increase did not reach significance, likely because of low power. No day 14 peak-response samples were available, so repertoires were characterized only after the peak T cell response. After two AZD1222 doses, both the breadth and the depth of spike-specific TCRs were significantly higher than at day 0 and than in MenACWY recipients. Conclusions about previously exposed vaccinees are limited because only 5 or 6 AZD1222 recipients were SARS-CoV-2 seropositive at baseline. The vaccine-associated CD4 TCRs covered the entire spike protein, and the dominant responses fell in regions 160-218 and 743-854.

The time point label corresponds to: baseline before first vaccination. Vaccinee samples were obtained from the UK trials COV001 and COV002, which included a single-blind randomized controlled phase 2/3 trial of AZD1222 (ChAdOx1 nCoV-19) in healthy adults. For TCRbeta chain sequencing, PBMC samples from trial participants were taken at day 0 and at day 28 after the second dose. The germline V gene encodes CDR1 KGHSH and CDR2 LQKENI. V drops 3 bases and J drops 0 bases, leaving 11 bases in between. Measured from the cysteine to the phenylalanine, the CDR3 is 16 residues long. CDR3 DNA only is kept here, 48 bases in frame from base 1. The CDR3 regions of human TCRbeta chains were analyzed by immunosequencing. Processing in the source paper ran as follows. Repertoire TCRs were matched against a reference library of SARS-CoV-2-specific TCRs generated with the MIRA antigen-specificity platform. Breadth was defined as the fraction of unique TCRs that were SARS-CoV-2-associated. Depth was defined as the fraction of total T cells that were SARS-CoV-2-associated. Each spike-specific TCR was assigned to its reactive spike region and to a CD4 or CD8 class using the MIRA data. Log10-transformed breadth and depth values were compared by one-way ANOVA with Sidak's multiple comparisons tests. This immuneACCESS table, as held by TCRdb, lists in-frame sequences with V and J called but not all clones. Of the missing ones, under half trace to an unresolved V gene in checked studies; the others have no known cause. Clone size and the V and J calls come from that table; the DNA yielded D and trimming. The table for this sample lists more than 110,000 clones; roughly 90% of them were counted only once. Approximately 4.8% of the sample is held by the ten biggest clonotypes.

This TCR was recovered from an adult in good health. The chain couples TRBV18 to TRBJ2-2, with a tentative D gene TRBD2 over 6 matching bases. Sequenced here: peripheral blood, sampled on day 0 of AZD1222 vaccination. The DNA sequence reads TGTGCCAGCTCACCGCTAGCGCCCACGAACACCGGGGAGCTGTTTTTT. Its protein reads: CASSPLAPTNTGELFF.